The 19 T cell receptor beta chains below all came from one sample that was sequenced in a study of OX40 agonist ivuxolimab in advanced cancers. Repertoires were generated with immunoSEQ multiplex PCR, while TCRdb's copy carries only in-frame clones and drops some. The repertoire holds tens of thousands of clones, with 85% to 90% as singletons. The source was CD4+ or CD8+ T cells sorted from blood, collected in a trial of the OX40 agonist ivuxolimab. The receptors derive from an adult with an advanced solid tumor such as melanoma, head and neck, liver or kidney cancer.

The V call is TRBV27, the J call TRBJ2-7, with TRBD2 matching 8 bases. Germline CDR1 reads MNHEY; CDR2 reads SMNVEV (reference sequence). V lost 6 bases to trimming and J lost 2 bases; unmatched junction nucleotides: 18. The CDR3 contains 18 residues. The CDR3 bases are TGTGCCAGCAGCTCTTATCGCCGATTAGCGGGACCAGCCTACGAGCAGTACTTC. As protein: CASSSYRRLAGPAYEQYF.

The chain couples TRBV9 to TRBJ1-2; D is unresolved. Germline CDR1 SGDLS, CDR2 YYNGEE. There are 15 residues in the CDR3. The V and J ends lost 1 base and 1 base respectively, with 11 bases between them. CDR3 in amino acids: CASSVQGDLNYGYTF. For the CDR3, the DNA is TGTGCCAGCAGCGTACAAGGAGACCTTAACTATGGCTACACCTTC.

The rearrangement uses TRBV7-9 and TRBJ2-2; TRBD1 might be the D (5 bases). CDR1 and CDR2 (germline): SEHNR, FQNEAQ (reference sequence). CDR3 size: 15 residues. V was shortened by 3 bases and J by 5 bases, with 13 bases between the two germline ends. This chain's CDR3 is CASSFLQGGTGELFF. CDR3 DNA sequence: TGTGCCAGCAGCTTTCTCCAGGGTGGAACCGGGGAGCTGTTTTTT.

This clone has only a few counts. CDR3: CASSTGLAASYEQYF. As DNA, the CDR3 is TGCGCCAGCAGCACGGGACTAGCGGCTTCCTACGAGCAGTACTTC. The chain couples TRBV5-1 to TRBJ2-7; 11 bases match TRBD2. The CDR3 extends over 15 amino acids. V shed 4 bases, J shed 1 base, and the junction held 4 bases outside the gene matches. From germline, CDR1 is SGHRS and CDR2 YFSETQ.

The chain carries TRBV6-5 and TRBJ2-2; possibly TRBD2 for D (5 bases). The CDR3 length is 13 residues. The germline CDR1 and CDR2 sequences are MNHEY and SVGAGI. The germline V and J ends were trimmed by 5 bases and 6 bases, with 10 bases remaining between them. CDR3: CASSRGVAGELFF. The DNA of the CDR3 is TGTGCCAGCAGTCGGGGAGTAGCCGGGGAGCTGTTTTTT.

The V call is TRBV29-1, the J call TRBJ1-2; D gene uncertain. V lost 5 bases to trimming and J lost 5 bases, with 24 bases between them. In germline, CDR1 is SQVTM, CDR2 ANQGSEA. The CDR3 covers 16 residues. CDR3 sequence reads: CSVYGGAARFIYGYTF. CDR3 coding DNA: TGCAGCGTTTATGGAGGCGCGGCTCGGTTCATATATGGCTACACCTTC.

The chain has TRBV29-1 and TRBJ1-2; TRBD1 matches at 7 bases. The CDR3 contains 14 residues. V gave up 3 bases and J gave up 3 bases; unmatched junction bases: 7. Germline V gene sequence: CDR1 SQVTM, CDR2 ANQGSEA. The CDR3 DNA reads TGCAGCGTTGAGGGAGGGGGGACAGACTATGGCTACACCTTC. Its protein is CSVEGGGTDYGYTF.

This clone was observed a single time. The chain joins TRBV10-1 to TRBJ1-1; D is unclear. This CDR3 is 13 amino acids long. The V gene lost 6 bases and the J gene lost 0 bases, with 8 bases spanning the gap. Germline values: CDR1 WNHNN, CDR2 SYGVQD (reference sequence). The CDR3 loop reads CASRGAVNTEAFF. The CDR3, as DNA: TGCGCCAGCAGGGGTGCAGTGAACACTGAAGCTTTCTTT.

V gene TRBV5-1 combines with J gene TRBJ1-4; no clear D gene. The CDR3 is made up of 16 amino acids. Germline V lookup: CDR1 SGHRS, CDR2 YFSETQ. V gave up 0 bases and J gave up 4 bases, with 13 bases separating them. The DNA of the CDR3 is TGCGCCAGCAGCTTGGACGCTCTTTGGGGTAATGAAAAACTGTTTTTT. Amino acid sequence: CASSLDALWGNEKLFF.

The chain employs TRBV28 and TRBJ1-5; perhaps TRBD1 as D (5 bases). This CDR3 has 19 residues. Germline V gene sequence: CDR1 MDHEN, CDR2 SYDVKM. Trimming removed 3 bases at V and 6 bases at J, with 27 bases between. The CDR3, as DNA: TGTGCCAGCAGTTTTCCCCGGACAATGGGCTCCCCGTCAGGTCAGCCCCAGCATTTT. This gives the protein CASSFPRTMGSPSGQPQHF.

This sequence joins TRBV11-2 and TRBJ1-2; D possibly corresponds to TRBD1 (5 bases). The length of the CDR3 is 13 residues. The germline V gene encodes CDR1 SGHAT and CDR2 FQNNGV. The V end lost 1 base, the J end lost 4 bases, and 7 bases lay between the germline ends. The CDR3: CASSLGGSYGYTF. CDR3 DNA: TGTGCCAGCAGCTTAGGGGGCAGCTATGGCTACACCTTC.

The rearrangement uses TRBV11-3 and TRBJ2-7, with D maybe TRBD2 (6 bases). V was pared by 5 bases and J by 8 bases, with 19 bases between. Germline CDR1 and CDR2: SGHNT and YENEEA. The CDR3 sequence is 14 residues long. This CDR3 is CASSKEGLLSQQYF. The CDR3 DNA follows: TGTGCCAGCAGCAAAGAGGGACTCCTCTCACAGCAGTACTTC.

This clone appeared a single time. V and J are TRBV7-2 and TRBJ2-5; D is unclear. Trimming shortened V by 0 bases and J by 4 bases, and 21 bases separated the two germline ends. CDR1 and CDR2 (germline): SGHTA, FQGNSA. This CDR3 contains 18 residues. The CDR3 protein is CASSLALAGLVSGETQYF. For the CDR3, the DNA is TGTGCCAGCAGCTTAGCGCTCGCAGGTTTAGTATCTGGAGAGACCCAGTACTTC.

The CDR3 region is CASSLGSGGLNTEAFF. DNA of the CDR3: TGTGCCAGCAGCTTAGGCAGCGGAGGGTTGAACACTGAAGCTTTCTTT. The genes are TRBV7-8 and TRBJ1-1; D gene uncertain. The germline V gene has CDR1 SGHVS and CDR2 FQNEAQ. The CDR3 is made up of 16 amino acids. The V and J ends lost 1 base and 0 bases respectively, with 12 bases between them.

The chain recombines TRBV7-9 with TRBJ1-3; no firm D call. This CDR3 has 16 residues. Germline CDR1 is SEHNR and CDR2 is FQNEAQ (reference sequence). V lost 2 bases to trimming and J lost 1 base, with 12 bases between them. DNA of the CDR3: TGTGCCAGCAGCTTATCGGGCAGCCATTCTGGAAACACCATATATTTT. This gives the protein CASSLSGSHSGNTIYF.

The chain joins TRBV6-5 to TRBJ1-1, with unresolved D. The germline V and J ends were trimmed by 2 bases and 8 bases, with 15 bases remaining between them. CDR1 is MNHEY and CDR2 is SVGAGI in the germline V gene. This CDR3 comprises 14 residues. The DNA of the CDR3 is TGTGCCAGCAGTTACCGGGAAATAAGCAAAGAAGCTTTCTTT. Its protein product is CASSYREISKEAFF.

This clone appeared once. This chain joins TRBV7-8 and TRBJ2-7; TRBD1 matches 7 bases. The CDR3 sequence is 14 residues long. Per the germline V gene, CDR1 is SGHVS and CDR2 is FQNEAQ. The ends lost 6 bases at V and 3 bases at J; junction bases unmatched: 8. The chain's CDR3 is CASRYRQGIYEQYF. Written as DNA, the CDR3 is TGTGCCAGCAGATATCGACAGGGAATCTACGAGCAGTACTTC.

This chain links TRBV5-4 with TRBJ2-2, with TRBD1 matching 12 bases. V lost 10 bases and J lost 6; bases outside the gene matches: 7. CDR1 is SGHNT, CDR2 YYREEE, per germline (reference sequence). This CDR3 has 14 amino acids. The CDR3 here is CAWGQGALAGELFF. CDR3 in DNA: TGTGCCTGGGGACAGGGGGCGCTAGCCGGGGAGCTGTTTTTT.

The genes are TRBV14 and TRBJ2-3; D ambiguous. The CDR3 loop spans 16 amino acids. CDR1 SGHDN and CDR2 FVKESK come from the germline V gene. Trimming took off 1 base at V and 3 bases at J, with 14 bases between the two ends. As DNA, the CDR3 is TGTGCCAGCAGCCAAGGCCGGGTCCTAACGACAGATACGCAGTATTTT. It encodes CASSQGRVLTTDTQYF.